This T cell receptor (beta chain) was observed in a study of human versus mouse CDR3 diversity and MHC coevolution. The method was immunoSEQ multiplex PCR; TCRdb's version includes in-frame clones alone and lacks a portion of them. The table has tens of thousands of clones, roughly 93% seen once. CDR3 length: 13 amino acids. The trim removed 4 bases at V and 12 bases at J, leaving 9 bases unmatched. Germline V gene lookup returns CDR1 SGDLS and CDR2 YYNGEE. This clone was detected once. Naive CD4 T cells, CD45RO-negative and CD62L-positive, were flow-sorted from PBMCs. Material for sequencing was naive CD4+ T cells from blood. This sample's subset: CD45RO-negative CD62L-positive naive CD4 T cells. The source is a person between 25 and 69 years old in good health. The J gene is TRBJ2-1, the V gene TRBV9; 8 nucleotides match TRBD1. The CDR3 bases are TGTGCCAGCAGCACATACACAGGGGGAGGGCAGTTCTTC. Its translation: CASSTYTGGGQFF.